This passage covers 9 T cell receptor beta chains from one sample sequenced in a study of vaccination effects on CD4 cells after COVID-19. Their recognized antigens are unknown. TCRdb's table, derived via immunoSEQ multiplex PCR, lists solely in-frame clones and lacks some. The data show around 60,000 clones, roughly 80% seen once. The culture ran for less than 12 days, and then CD4+ T cells were isolated. Specimen: CD4+ T cells from PBMCs cultured without peptide, collected before COVID-19 vaccination. These receptors all stem from a human donor who received a COVID-19 vaccine.

The chain carries TRBV5-1 and TRBJ2-5, with D unresolved. CDR1 is SGHRS and CDR2 is YFSETQ in the germline V gene. The CDR3 loop spans 12 amino acids. The V gene lost 4 bases and the J gene lost 2 bases, with 6 bases spanning the gap. CDR3 residues: CASSEVQETQYF. DNA for the CDR3: TGCGCCAGCAGCGAAGTTCAAGAGACCCAGTACTTC.

The rearrangement joins TRBV28 to TRBJ1-3; 7 positions match TRBD1. CDR3 size: 16 residues. Germline assignment: CDR1 MDHEN and CDR2 SYDVKM. Trimming removed 6 bases from V and 8 bases from J; junction bases left unmatched: 16. The CDR3 region has the DNA TGTGCCAGCAGCCGACCGACAGGGTCGGGGTGGGACACCATATATTTT. It yields the protein CASSRPTGSGWDTIYF.

This rearrangement joins TRBV7-2 to TRBJ2-2; the match to TRBD2 covers 9 bases. V shed 1 base, J shed 6 bases, and the junction held 6 bases outside the gene matches. Germline CDR1 is SGHTA and CDR2 is FQGNSA. CDR3 length: 16 amino acids. The DNA of the CDR3 is TGTGCCAGCAGCTTAGTCGCTAGCGGGGTACCCGGGGAGCTGTTTTTT. Protein sequence: CASSLVASGVPGELFF. The whole variable domain, remainder taken from reference TRBV7-2 and TRBJ2-2, is GAGVSQSPSNKVTEKGKDVELRCDPISGHTALYWYRQSLGQGLEFLIYFQGNSAPDKSGLPSDRFSAERTGGSVSTLTIQRTQQEDSAVYLCASSLVASGVPGELFFGEGSRLTVL.

The DNA for the CDR3 is TGTGCCAGTAGTACGAGGGGGGCGGGAGATACGCAGTATTTT. Its translation: CASSTRGAGDTQYF. The V and J genes are TRBV19 and TRBJ2-3; D tentatively fits TRBD1 or TRBD2 (6 bases each). V lost 4 bases to trimming and J lost 5 bases, with 13 bases between them. This CDR3 region has 14 residues. Germline V gene sequence: CDR1 LNHDA, CDR2 SQIVND (reference sequence).

This chain uses TRBV5-5 with TRBJ2-7; TRBD1 matches 7 bases. CDR1 and CDR2 (germline): SGHKS, YYEKEE (reference sequence). The CDR3 runs to 14 residues. J was trimmed by 3 bases and V by 4 bases; bases with no gene match: 7. CDR3 DNA sequence: TGTGCCAGCAGCGCGACAGGGTCTTTCTACGAGCAGTACGTC. Translating gives CASSATGSFYEQYV.

The rearrangement links TRBV10-2 to TRBJ2-1; 10 positions agree with TRBD2. Trimming cost V 0 bases and J 3 bases; bases outside gene matches: 8. The germline V gene encodes CDR1 WSHSY and CDR2 SAAADI. The CDR3 runs 18 residues. The CDR3 bases are TGCGCCAGCAGTGAGTCGTTCGGACTAGCGGTCTTCTACAATGAGCAGTTCTTC. This translates into CASSESFGLAVFYNEQFF.

The CDR3 here is CASATLGANVLTF. In DNA form, the CDR3 reads TGTGCCAGCGCTACGCTAGGGGCCAACGTCCTGACTTTC. The chain carries TRBV27 and TRBJ2-6; D gene ambiguous. Germline values: CDR1 MNHEY, CDR2 SMNVEV (reference sequence). CDR3 length equals 13 residues. The V end lost 8 bases, the J end lost 4 bases, and 9 bases lay between the germline ends.

V gene TRBV3-1 (or the pseudogene TRBV3-2) combines with J gene TRBJ2-1; D remains ambiguous. The CDR3 loop spans 16 amino acids. With 1 base removed from V and 5 bases from J, the gap between germline ends came to 15 bases. Germline CDR1 and CDR2: LGHDT and YNNKEL (reference sequence). CDR3: CASSQVWGSLNNEQFF. In DNA, the CDR3 is TGTGCCAGCAGCCAAGTCTGGGGTTCGCTCAACAATGAGCAGTTCTTC.

The chain is built from TRBV29-1 and TRBJ2-2; D might be TRBD1 (5 bases). V lost 4 bases and J 2 bases, leaving 8 bases between the germline ends. Germline lookup yields CDR1 SQVTM and CDR2 ANQGSEA. This CDR3 region has 13 residues. This chain's CDR3 is CSVGGTNTGELFF. The CDR3 DNA reads TGCAGCGTTGGGGGCACAAACACCGGGGAGCTGTTTTTT.